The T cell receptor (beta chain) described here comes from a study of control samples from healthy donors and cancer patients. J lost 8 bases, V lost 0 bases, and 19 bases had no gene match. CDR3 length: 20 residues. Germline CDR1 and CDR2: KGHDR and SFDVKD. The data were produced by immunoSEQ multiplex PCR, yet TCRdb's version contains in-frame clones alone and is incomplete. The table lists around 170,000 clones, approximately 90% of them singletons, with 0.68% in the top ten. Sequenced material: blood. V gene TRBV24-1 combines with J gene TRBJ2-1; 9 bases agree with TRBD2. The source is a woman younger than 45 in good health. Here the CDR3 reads CATSDLIRSPSGMIRDEQFF. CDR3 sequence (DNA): TGTGCCACCAGTGATTTGATAAGGTCGCCTAGCGGGATGATCCGGGATGAGCAGTTCTTC.